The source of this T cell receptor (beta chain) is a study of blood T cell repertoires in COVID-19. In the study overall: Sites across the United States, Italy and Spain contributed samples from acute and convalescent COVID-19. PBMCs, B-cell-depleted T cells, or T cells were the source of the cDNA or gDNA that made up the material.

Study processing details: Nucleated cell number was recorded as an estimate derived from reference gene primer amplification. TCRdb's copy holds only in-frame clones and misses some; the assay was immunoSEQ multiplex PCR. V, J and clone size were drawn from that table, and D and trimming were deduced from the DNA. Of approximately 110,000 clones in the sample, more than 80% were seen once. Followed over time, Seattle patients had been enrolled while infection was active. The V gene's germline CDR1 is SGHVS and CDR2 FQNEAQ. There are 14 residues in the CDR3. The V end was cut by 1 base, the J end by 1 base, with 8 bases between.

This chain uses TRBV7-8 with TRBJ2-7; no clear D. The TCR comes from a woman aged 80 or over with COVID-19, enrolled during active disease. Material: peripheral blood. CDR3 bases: TGTGCCAGCAGCTTAGGACTCGGGTCCTACGAGCAGTACTTC. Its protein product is CASSLGLGSYEQYF.